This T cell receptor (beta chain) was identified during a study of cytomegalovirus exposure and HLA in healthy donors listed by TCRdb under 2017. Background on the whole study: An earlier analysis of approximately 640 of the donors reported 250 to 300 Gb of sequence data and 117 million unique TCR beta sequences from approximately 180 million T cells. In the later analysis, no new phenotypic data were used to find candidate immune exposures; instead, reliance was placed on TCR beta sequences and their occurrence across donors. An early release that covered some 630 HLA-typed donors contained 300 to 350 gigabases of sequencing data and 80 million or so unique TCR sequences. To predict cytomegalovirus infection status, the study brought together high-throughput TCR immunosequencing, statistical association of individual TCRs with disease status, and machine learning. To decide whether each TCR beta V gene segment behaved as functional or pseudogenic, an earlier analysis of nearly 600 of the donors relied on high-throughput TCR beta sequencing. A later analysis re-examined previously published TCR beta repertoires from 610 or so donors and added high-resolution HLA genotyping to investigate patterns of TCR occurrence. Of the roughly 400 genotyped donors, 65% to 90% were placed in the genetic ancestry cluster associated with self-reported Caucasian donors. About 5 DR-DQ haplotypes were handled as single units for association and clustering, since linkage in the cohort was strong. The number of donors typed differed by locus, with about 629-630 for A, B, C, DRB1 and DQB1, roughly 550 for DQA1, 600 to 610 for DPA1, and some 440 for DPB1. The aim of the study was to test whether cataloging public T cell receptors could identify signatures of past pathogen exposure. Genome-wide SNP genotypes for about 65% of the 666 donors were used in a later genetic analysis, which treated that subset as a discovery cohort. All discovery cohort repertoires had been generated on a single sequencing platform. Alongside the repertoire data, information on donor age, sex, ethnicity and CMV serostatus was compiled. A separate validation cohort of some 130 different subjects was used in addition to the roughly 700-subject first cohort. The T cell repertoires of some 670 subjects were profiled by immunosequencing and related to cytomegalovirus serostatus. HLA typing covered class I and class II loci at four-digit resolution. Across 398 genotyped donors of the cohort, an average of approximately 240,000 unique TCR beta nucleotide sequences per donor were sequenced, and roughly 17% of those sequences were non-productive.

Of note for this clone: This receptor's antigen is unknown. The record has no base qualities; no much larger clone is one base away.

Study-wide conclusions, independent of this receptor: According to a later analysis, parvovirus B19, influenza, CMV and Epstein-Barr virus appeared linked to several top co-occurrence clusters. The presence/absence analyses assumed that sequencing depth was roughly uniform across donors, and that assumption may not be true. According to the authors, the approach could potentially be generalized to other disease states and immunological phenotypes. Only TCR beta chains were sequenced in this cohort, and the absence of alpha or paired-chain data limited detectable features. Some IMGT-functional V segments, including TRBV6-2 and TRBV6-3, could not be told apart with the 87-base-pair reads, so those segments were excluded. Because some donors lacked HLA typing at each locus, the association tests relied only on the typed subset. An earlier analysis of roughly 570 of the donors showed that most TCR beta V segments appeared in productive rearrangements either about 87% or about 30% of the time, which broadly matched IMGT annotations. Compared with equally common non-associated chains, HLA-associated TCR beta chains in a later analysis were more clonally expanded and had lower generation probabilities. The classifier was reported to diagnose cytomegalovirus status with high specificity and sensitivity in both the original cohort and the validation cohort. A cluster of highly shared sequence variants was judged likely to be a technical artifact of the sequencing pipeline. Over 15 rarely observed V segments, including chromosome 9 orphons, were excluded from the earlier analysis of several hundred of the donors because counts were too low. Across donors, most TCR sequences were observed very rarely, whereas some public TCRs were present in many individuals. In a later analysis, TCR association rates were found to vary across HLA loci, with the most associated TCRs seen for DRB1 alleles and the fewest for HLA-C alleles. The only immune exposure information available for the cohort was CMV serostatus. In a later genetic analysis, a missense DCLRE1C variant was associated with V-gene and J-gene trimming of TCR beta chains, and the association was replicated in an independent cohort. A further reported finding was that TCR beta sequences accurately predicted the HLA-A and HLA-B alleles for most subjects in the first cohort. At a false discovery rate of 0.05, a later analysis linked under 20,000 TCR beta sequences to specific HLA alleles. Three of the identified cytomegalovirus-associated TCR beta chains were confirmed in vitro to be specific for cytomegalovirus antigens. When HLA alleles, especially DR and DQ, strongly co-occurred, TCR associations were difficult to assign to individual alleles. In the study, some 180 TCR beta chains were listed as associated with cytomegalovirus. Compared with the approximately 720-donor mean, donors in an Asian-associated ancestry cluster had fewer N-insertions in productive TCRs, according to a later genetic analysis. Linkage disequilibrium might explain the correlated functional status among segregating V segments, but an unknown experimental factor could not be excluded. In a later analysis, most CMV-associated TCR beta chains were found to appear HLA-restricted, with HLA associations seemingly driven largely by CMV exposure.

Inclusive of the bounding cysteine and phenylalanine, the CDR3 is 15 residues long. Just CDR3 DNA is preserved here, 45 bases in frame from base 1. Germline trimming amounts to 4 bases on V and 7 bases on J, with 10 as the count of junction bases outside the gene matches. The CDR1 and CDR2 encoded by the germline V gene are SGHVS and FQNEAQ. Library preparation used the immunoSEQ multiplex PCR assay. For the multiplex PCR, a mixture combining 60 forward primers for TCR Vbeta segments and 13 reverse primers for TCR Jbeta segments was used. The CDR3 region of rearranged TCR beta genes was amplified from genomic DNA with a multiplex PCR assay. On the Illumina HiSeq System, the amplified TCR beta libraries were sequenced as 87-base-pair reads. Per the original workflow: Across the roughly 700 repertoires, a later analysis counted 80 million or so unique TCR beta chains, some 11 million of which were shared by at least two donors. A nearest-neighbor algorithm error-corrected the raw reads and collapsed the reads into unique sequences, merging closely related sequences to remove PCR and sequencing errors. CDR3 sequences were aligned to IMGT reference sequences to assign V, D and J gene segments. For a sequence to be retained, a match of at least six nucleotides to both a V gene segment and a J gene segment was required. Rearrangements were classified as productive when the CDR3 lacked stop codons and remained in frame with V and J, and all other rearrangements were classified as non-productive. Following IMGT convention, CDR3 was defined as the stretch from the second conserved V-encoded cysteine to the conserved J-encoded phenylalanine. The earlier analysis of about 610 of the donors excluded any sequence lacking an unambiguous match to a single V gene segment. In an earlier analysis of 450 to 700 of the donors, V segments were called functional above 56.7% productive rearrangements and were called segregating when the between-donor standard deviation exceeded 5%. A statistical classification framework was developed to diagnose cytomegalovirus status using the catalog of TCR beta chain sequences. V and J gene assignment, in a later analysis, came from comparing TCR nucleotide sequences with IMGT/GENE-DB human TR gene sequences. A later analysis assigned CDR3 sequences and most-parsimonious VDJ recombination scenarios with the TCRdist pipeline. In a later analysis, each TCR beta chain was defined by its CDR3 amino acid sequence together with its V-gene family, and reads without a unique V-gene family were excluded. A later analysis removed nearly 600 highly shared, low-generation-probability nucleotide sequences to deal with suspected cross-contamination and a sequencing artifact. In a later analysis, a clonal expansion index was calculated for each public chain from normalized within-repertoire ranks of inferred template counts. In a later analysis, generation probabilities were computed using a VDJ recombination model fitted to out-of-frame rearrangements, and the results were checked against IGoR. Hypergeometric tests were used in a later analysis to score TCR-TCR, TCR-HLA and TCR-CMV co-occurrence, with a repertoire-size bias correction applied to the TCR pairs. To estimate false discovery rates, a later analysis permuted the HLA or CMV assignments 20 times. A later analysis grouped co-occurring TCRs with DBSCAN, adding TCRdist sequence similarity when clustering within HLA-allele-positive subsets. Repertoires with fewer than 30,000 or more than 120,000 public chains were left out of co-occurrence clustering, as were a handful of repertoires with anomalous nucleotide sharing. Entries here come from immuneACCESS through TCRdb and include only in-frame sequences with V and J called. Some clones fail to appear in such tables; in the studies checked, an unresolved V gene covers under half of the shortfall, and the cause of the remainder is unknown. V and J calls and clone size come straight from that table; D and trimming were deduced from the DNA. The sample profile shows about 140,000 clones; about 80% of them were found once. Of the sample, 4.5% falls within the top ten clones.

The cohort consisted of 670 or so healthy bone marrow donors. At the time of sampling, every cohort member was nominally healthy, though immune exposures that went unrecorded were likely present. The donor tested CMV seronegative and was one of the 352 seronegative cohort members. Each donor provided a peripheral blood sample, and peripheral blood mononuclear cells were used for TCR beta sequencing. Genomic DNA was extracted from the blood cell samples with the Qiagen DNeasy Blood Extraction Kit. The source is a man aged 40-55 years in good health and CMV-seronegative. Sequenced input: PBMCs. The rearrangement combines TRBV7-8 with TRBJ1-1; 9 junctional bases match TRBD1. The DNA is TGTGCCAGCAGCTCGGTTAACAGGGGGCCGGTTGAAGCTTTCTTT. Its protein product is CASSSVNRGPVEAFF.